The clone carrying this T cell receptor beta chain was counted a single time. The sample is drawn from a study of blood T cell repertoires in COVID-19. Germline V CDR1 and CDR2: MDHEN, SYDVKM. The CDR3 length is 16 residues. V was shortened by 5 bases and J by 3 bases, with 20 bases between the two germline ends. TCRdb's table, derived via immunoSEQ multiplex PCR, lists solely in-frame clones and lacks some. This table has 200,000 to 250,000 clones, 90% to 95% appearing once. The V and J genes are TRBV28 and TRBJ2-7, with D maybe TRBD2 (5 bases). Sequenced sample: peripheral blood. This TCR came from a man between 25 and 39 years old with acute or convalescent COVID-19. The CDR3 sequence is CASSPPKTGNHYEQYF. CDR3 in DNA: TGTGCCAGCAGTCCCCCCAAAACCGGGAACCACTACGAGCAGTACTTC.